One and the same sample provided the 9 T cell receptor beta chains below, sequenced in a study of T cells in tumors after PD-1 blockade. Libraries were prepared by immunoSEQ multiplex PCR; TCRdb keeps only in-frame clonotypes and omits some of them. The sample consists of some 18,000 clones, roughly 80% of them appearing once. The sample consisted of PBMCs, taken after anti-PD-1 therapy. The origin of the receptors is a human donor with advanced basal cell or squamous cell carcinoma (not recorded which).

The J gene is TRBJ1-1, the V gene TRBV19; 7 nucleotides agree with TRBD1. The germline CDR1 and CDR2 sequences are LNHDA and SQIVND (reference sequence). V lost 4 bases, J lost 3 bases, and 2 bases stayed unmatched. The CDR3 is 13 residues long. The DNA of the CDR3 is TGTGCCAGTAGTAGCAGGGGGGACACTGAAGCTTTCTTT. This translates into CASSSRGDTEAFF.

J is TRBJ2-5 and V is TRBV10-1, with D hard to call. This CDR3 region has 13 residues. Trimming took 10 bases from V and 4 from J, leaving 16 bases between them. CDR1 and CDR2 from the germline V gene are WNHNN and SYGVQD (reference sequence). CDR3 coding DNA: TGCGCCATCCAAAGAGTGCCTTCAGAGACCCAGTACTTC. Translating gives CAIQRVPSETQYF.

To note about this clone: The junction shows a germline mismatch at one end, possibly a read error. The V and J genes are TRBV5-1 and TRBJ2-7, with 11 nucleotides matching TRBD1. Germline CDR1 SGHRS, CDR2 YFSETQ. The length of the CDR3 is 15 residues. For the CDR3, the DNA is TGCGCCAGCGGCTTAGGACAGGGGGCGTCTGAAGAGCAGTACTTC. Its translation: CASGLGQGASEEQYF. Complete variable domain (other parts from reference TRBV5-1 and TRBJ2-7): KAGVTQTPRYLIKTRGQQVTLSCSPISGHRSVSWYQQTPGQGLQFLFEYFSETQRNKGNFPGRFSGRQFSNSRSEMNVSTLELGDSALYLCASGLGQGASEEQYFGPGTRLTVT.

CDR3 sequence reads: CASNGQGSYEQYF. The CDR3 nucleotides are TGTGCCAGCAACGGACAGGGATCCTACGAGCAGTACTTC. The chain combines TRBV2 with TRBJ2-7, with 8 nucleotides matching TRBD1. With V trimmed by 7 bases and J by 1 base, 3 bases remained unmatched. CDR3 length: 13 residues. Germline V gene lookup returns CDR1 SNHLY and CDR2 FYNNEI. Variable domain in full (rest from reference TRBV2 and TRBJ2-7): EPEVTQTPSHQVTQMGQEVILRCVPISNHLYFYWYRQILGQKVEFLVSFYNNEISEKSEIFDDQFSVERPDGSNFTLKIRSTKLEDSAMYFCASNGQGSYEQYFGPGTRLTVT.

The chain links TRBV7-8 to TRBJ1-5; D gene uncertain. The CDR3 is made up of 15 amino acids. Germline V gene lookup returns CDR1 SGHVS and CDR2 FQNEAQ. Trimming left V 5 bases short and J 7 bases short, with 18 bases between. This CDR3 is CASSPSVAEEQPQHF. DNA for the CDR3: TGTGCCAGCAGCCCCTCAGTGGCGGAGGAGCAGCCCCAGCATTTT.

In this sample, this clone turned up a few times. The chain joins TRBV19 to TRBJ2-1, with D perhaps matching TRBD2 (6 bases). This CDR3 spans 14 amino acids. V gave up 10 bases and J gave up 6 bases, with 19 bases separating them. CDR1 and CDR2 from the germline V gene are LNHDA and SQIVND (reference sequence). CDR3 in amino acids: CATRDSSNSNEQFF. CDR3 bases: TGTGCCACCAGGGACTCCAGCAACAGCAATGAGCAGTTCTTC.

This clone is medium-sized (0.01 to 0.1%) by share. The rearrangement joins TRBV29-1 to TRBJ1-1; D unresolved. The CDR3 spans 11 residues. V lost 5 bases to trimming and J lost 1 base, with 5 bases between them. Germline V gives CDR1 SQVTM, CDR2 ANQGSEA. CDR3 amino acids: CSVLQNTEAFF. The CDR3 coding sequence is TGCAGCGTTCTCCAGAACACTGAAGCTTTCTTT.

The chain combines TRBV19 with TRBJ1-4; D is unresolved. V lost 4 bases, J lost 8 bases, and 17 bases lay in between. CDR1 and CDR2 (germline): LNHDA, SQIVND (reference sequence). CDR3 length: 15 residues. The CDR3 nucleotides are TGTGCCAGTAGTACTTGGACGCCCGAGCGAGAAAAACTGTTTTTT. It specifies CASSTWTPEREKLFF.

The chain employs TRBV19 and TRBJ2-3; unclear D gene. The CDR3 totals 13 residues. CDR1 is LNHDA and CDR2 is SQIVND in the germline V gene (reference sequence). V lost 3 bases and J 2 bases, leaving 6 bases between the germline ends. CDR3 in amino acids: CASSISPTDTQYF. CDR3 DNA sequence: TGTGCCAGTAGTATTTCCCCCACAGATACGCAGTATTTT.